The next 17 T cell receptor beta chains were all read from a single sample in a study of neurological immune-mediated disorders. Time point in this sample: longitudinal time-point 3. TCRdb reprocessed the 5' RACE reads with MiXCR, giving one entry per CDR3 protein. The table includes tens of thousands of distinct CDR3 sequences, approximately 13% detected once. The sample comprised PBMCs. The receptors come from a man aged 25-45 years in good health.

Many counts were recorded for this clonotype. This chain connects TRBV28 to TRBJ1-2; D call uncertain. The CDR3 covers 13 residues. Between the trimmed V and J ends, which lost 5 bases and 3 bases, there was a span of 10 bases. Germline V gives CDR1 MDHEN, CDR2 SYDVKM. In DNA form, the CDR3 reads TGTGCCAGCAGTCCGCCGGGATACTATGGCTACACCTTC. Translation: CASSPPGYYGYTF.

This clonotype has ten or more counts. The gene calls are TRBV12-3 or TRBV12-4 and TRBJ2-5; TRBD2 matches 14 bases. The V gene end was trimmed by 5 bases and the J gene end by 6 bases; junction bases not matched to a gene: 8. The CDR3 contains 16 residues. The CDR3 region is CASSAGLAGGEKTQYF. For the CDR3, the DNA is TGTGCCAGCAGTGCCGGACTAGCGGGAGGTGAAAAGACCCAGTACTTC.

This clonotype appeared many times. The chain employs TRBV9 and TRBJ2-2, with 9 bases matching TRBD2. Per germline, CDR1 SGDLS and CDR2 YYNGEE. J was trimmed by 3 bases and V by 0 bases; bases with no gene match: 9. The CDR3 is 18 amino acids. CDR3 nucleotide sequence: TGTGCCAGCAGCGTAGCGCCTAGCGGGACAATCCACACCGGGGAGCTGTTTTTT. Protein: CASSVAPSGTIHTGELFF.

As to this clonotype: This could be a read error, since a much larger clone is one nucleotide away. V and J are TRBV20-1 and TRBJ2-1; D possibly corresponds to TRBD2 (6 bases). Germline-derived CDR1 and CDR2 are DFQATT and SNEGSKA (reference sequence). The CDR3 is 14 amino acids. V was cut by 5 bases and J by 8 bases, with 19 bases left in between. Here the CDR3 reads CSALRGPTGDEQFF. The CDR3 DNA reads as TGCAGTGCTCTGCGTGGGCCCACGGGGGATGAGCAGTTCTTC.

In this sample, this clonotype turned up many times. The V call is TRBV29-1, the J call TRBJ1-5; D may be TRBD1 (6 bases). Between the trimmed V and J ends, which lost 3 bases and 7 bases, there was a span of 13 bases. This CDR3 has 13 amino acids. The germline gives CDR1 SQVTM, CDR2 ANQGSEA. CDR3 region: CSVDGGRGQPQHF. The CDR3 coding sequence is TGCAGCGTTGATGGGGGGCGAGGACAGCCCCAGCATTTT.

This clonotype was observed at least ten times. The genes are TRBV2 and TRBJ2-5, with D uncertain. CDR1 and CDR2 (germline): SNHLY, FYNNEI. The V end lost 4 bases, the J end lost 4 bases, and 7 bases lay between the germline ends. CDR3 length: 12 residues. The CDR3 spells CASSGTGETQYF. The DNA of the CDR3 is TGTGCCAGCAGTGGGACGGGAGAGACCCAGTACTTC.

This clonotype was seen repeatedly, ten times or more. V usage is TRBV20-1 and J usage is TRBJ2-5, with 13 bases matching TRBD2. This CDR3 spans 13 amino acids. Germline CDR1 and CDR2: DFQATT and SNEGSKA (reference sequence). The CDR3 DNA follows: TGCAGCGGACTAGCGGGAGTCCAAGAGACCCAGTACTTC. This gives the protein CSGLAGVQETQYF.

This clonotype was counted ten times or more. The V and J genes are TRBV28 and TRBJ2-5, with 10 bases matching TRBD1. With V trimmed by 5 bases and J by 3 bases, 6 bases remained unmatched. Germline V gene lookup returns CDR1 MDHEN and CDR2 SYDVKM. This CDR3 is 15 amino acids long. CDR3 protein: CASSGSGTGEETQYF. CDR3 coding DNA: TGTGCCAGCAGTGGATCCGGGACAGGGGAAGAGACCCAGTACTTC.

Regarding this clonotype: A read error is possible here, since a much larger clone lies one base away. CDR3 bases: TGTGCCAGCAGCCCCATGACCGCCATGAACACCGGGGAGCTGTTTTTT. Residues: CASSPMTAMNTGELFF. The J gene is TRBJ2-2, the V gene TRBV27; unclear D gene. The CDR3 spans 16 residues. Germline CDR1 MNHEY, CDR2 SMNVEV (reference sequence). Trimming pared 6 bases from V and 1 base from J, leaving 15 bases between.

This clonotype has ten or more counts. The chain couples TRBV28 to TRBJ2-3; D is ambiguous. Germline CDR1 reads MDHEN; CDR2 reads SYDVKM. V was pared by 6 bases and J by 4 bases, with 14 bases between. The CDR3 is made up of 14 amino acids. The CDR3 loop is CASRTFFPPDTQYF. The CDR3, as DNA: TGTGCCAGCAGGACTTTTTTTCCGCCAGATACGCAGTATTTT.

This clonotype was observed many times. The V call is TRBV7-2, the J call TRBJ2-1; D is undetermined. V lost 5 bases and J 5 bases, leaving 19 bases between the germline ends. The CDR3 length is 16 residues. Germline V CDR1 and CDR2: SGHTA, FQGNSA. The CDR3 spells CASSLGSRTRDNEQFF. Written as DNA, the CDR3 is TGTGCCAGCAGCCTCGGGTCCAGGACCCGCGACAATGAGCAGTTCTTC.

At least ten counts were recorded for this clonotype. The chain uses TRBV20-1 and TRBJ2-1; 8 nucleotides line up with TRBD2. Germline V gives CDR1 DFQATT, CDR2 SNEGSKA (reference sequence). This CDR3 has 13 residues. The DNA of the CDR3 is TGCAGCTCCGGGAGGGCCAGGGGCGATGAGCAGTTCTTC. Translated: CSSGRARGDEQFF.

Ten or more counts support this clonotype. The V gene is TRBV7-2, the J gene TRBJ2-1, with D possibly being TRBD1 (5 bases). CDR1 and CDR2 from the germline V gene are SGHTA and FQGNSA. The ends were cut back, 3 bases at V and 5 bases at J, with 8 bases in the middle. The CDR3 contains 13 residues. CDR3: CASSFPTDNEQFF. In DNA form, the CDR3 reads TGTGCCAGCAGCTTTCCGACAGACAATGAGCAGTTCTTC. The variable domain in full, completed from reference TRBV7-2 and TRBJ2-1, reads GAGVSQSPSNKVTEKGKDVELRCDPISGHTALYWYRQSLGQGLEFLIYFQGNSAPDKSGLPSDRFSAERTGGSVSTLTIQRTQQEDSAVYLCASSFPTDNEQFFGPGTRLTVL.

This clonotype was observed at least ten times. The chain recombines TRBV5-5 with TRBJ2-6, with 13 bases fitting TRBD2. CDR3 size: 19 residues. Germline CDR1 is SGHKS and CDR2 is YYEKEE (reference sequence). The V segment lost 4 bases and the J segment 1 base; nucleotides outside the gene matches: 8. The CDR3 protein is CASSPRTSGGLSGANVLTF. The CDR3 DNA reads TGTGCCAGCAGCCCACGGACTAGCGGGGGACTTTCTGGGGCCAACGTCCTGACTTTC.

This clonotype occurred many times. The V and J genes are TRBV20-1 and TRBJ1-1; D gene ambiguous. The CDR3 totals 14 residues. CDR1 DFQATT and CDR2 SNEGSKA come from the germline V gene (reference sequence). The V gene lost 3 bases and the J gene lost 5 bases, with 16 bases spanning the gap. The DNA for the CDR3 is TGCAGTGCTAGTAGGCGGGCGGTTGGAACTGAAGCTTTCTTT. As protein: CSASRRAVGTEAFF.

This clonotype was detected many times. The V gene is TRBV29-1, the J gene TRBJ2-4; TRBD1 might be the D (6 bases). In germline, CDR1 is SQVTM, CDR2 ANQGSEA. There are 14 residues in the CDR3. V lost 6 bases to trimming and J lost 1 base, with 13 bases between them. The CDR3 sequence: CSVQAQGAKNIQYF. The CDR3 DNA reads TGCAGCGTCCAAGCCCAGGGGGCCAAAAACATTCAGTACTTC.

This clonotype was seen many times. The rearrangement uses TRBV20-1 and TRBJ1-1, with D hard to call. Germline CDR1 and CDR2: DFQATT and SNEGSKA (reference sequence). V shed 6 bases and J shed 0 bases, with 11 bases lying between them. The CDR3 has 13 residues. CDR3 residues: CSANPKMNTEAFF. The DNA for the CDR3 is TGCAGTGCAAACCCGAAGATGAACACTGAAGCTTTCTTT.